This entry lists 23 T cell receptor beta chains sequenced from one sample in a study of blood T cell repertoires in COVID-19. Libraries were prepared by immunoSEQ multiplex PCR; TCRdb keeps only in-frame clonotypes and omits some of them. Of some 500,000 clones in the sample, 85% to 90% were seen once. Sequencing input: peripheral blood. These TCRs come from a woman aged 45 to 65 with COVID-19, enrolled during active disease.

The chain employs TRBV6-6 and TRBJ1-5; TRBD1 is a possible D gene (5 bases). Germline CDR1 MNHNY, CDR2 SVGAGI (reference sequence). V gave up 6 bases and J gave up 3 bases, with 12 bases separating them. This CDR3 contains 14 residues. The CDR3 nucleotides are TGTGCCAGCAGCCACCAGGGATACAATCAGCCCCAGCATTTT. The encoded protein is CASSHQGYNQPQHF.

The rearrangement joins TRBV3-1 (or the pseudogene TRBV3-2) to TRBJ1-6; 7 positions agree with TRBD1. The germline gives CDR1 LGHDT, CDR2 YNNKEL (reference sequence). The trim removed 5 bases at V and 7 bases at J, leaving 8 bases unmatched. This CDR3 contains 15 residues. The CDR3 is CASSGRGGSNSPLHF. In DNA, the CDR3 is TGTGCCAGCAGCGGTCGAGGGGGCTCAAATTCACCCCTCCACTTT.

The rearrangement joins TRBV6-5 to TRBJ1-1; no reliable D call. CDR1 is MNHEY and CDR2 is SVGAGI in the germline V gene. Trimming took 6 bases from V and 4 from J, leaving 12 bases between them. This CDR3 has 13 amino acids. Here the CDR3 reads CASSLYRGTEAFF. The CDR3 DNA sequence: TGTGCCAGCAGCTTATATCGGGGCACTGAAGCTTTCTTT.

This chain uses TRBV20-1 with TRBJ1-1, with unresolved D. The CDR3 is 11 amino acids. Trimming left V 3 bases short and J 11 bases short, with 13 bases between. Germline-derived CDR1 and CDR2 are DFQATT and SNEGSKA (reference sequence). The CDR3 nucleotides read TGCAGTGCTAGTTCCACCCGGGAGGCTTTCTTT. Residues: CSASSTREAFF.

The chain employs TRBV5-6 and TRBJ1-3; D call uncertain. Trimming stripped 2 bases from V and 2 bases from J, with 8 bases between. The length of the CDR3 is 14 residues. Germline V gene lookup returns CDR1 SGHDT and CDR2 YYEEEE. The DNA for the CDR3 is TGTGCCAGCAGCTTATGGACTGCTGGAAACACCATATATTTT. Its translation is CASSLWTAGNTIYF.

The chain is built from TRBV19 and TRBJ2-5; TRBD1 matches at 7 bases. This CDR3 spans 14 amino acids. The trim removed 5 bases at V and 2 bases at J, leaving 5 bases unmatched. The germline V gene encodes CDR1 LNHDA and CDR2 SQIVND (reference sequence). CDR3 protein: CASSPNRGQETQYF. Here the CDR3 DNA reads TGTGCCAGTAGTCCCAACAGGGGTCAAGAGACCCAGTACTTC.

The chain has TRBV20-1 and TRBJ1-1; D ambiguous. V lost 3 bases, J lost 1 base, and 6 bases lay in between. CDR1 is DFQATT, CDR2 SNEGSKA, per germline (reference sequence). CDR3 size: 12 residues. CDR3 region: CSASGGNTEAFF. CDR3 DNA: TGCAGTGCTAGTGGAGGGAACACTGAAGCTTTCTTT.

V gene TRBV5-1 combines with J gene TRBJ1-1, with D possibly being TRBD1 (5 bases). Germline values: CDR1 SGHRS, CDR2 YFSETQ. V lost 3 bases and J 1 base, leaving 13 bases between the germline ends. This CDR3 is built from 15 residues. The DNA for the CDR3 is TGCGCCAGCAGCTCCGGGGGACGGCAGAACACTGAAGCTTTCTTT. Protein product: CASSSGGRQNTEAFF.

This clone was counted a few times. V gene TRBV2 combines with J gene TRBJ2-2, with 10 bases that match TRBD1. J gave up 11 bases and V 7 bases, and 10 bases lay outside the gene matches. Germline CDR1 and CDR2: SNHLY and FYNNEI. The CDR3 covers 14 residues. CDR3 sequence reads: CASTEGTGVVELFF. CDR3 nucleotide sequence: TGTGCCAGCACCGAGGGGACAGGGGTCGTAGAGCTGTTTTTT.

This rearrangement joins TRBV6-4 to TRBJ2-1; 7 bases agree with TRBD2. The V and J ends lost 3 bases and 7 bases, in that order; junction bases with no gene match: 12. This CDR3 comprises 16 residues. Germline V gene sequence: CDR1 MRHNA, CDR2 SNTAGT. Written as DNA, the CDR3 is TGTGCCAGCAGTGATTATGGGACTACCCTTGTAAATGAGCAGTTCTTC. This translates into CASSDYGTTLVNEQFF.

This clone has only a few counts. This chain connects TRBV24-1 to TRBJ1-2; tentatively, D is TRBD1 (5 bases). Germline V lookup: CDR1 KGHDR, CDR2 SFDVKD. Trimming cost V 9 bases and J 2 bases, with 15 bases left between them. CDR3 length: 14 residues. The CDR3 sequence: CATSVRTLNYGYTF. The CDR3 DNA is TGTGCCACCTCAGTCCGGACATTGAACTATGGCTACACCTTC.

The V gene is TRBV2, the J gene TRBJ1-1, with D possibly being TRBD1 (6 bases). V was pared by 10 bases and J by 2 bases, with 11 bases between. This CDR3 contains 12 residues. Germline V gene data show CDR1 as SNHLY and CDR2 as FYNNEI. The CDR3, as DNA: TGTGCCACTACAGGGTTTAACACTGAAGCTTTCTTT. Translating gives CATTGFNTEAFF. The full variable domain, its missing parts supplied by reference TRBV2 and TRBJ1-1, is EPEVTQTPSHQVTQMGQEVILRCVPISNHLYFYWYRQILGQKVEFLVSFYNNEISEKSEIFDDQFSVERPDGSNFTLKIRSTKLEDSAMYFCATTGFNTEAFFGQGTRLTVV.

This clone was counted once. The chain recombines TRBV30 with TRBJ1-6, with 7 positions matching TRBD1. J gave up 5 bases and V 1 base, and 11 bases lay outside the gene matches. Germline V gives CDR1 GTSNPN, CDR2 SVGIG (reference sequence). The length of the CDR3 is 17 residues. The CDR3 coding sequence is TGTGCCTGGAGTGCCATCCCTAGAGGACAGGATAATTCACCCCTCCACTTT. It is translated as CAWSAIPRGQDNSPLHF. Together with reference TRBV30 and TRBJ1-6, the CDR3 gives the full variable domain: SQTIHQWPATLVQPVGSPLSLECTVEGTSNPNLYWYRQAAGRGLQLLFYSVGIGQISSEVPQNLSASRPQDRQFILSSKKLLLSDSGFYLCAWSAIPRGQDNSPLHFGNGTRLTVT.

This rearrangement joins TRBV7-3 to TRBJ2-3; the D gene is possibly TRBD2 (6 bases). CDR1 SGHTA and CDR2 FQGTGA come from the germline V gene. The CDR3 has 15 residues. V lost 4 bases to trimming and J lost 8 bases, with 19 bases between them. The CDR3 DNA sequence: TGTGCCAGCAGCTCCCCTAAAGCGGGCGGGTCTACGCAGTATTTT. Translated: CASSSPKAGGSTQYF.

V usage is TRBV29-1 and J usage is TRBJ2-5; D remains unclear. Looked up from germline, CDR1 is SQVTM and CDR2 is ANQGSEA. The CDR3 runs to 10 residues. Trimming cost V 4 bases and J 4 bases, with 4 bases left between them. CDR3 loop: CSVAVETQYF. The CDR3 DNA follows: TGCAGCGTTGCAGTAGAGACCCAGTACTTC.

The DNA of the CDR3 is TGTGCCAGCAGCTTGGGACAGGTAGTGGGCTACACCTTC. Protein sequence: CASSLGQVVGYTF. The chain combines TRBV5-6 with TRBJ1-2, with D perhaps TRBD1 (6 bases). The ends were cut back, 0 bases at V and 8 bases at J, with 11 bases in the middle. Looked up from germline, CDR1 is SGHDT and CDR2 is YYEEEE. The CDR3 runs to 13 residues.

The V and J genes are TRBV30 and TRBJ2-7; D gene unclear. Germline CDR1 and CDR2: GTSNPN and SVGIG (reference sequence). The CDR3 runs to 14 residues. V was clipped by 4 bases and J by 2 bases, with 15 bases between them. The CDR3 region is CAWNRQLDTYEQYF. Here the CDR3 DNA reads TGTGCCTGGAATAGGCAGCTAGATACCTACGAGCAGTACTTC.

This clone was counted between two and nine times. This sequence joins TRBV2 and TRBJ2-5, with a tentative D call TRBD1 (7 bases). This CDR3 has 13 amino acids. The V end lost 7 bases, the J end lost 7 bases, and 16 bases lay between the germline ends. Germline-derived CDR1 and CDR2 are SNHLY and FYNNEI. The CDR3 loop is CASKVGRTGTQYF. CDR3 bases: TGTGCCAGCAAGGTGGGGAGGACAGGGACCCAGTACTTC. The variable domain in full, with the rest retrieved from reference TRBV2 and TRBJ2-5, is EPEVTQTPSHQVTQMGQEVILRCVPISNHLYFYWYRQILGQKVEFLVSFYNNEISEKSEIFDDQFSVERPDGSNFTLKIRSTKLEDSAMYFCASKVGRTGTQYFGPGTRLLVL.

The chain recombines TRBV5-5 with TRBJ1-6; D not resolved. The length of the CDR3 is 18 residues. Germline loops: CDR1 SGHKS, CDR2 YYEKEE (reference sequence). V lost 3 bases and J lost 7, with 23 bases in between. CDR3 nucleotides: TGTGCCAGCAGCTCCGACATGTCTGGGCGTTACTTAAATTCACCCCTCCACTTT. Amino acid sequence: CASSSDMSGRYLNSPLHF.

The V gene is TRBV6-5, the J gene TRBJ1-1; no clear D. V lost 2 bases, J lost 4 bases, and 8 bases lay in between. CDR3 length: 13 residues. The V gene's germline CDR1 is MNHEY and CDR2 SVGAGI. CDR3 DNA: TGTGCCAGCAGTTACGGTCTCGGCACTGAAGCTTTCTTT. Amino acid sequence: CASSYGLGTEAFF.

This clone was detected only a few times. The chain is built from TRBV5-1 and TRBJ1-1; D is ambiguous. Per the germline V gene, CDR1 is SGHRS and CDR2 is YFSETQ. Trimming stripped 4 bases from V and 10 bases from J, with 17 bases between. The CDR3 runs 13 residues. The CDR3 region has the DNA TGCGCCAGCAGCCCGGACTCCTACTGGGGAGCTTTCTTT. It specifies CASSPDSYWGAFF.

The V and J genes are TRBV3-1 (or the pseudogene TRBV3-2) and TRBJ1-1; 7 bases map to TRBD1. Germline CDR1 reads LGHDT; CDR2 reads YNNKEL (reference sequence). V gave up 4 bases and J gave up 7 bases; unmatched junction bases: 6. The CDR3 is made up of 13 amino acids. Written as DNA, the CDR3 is TGTGCCAGCAGCCCATCCGGGGACAGTGAAGCTTTCTTT. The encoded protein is CASSPSGDSEAFF.

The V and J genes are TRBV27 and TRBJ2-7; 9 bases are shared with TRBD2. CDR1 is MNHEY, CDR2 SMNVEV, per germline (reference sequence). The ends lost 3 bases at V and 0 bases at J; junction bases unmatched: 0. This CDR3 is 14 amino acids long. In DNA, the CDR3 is TGTGCCAGCAGTTTTAGCGGGGGCTCCTACGAGCAGTACTTC. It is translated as CASSFSGGSYEQYF.